This T cell receptor (beta chain) was obtained from a study of blood T cell repertoires in COVID-19. Study background: The United States, Italy and Spain were the sources of the acute and convalescent COVID-19 samples.

Here immunoSEQ multiplex PCR was the method, and the copy in TCRdb shows in-frame clones only, minus some. Here the sample spans roughly 400,000 clones, 91% being singletons. CDR1 and CDR2 (germline): SGHKS, YYEKEE (reference sequence). Between the trimmed V and J ends, which lost 2 bases and 2 bases, there was a span of 17 bases. CDR3 length: 17 amino acids. The age range of participants was about 18 to 89 years, with residence in about 25 US areas. Within the 2 weeks before study entry, each person in the exposed group met a COVID-19 case. Sequencing was done on a sample of PBMCs or T cells enriched from blood (not recorded which). This sequence was found in a woman between 40 and 50 years old who had been exposed to COVID-19. The chain recombines TRBV5-5 with TRBJ2-1, with D unclear. The CDR3 DNA reads TGTGCCAGCAGCTTTGACTTCCGACTCCGAACCTACAATGAGCAGTTCTTC. This encodes CASSFDFRLRTYNEQFF.